The sequence of this T cell receptor (beta chain) was determined in a study of cytomegalovirus exposure and HLA in healthy donors. Study findings and constraints: A later analysis showed TCR association rates differing by HLA locus, peaking at DRB1 and lowest at HLA-C.

Trimming took off 2 bases at V and 2 bases at J, with 10 bases between the two ends. CDR1 SGHDT and CDR2 YYEEEE come from the germline V gene. The CDR3 is 14 residues long. Primers for the PCR totalled 60 Vbeta and 13 Jbeta. Assay: immunoSEQ multiplex PCR; the TCRdb copy retains only in-frame clones and omits some. The table lists around 150,000 clones, roughly 80% of them singletons, with roughly 2% in the top ten. This clone was observed a handful of times. Its antigen is as yet unknown. Sequencing was performed on PBMCs. The chain couples TRBV5-6 to TRBJ1-1; D not certain. This TCR derives from a female donor in good health and CMV-seronegative. The chain's CDR3 is CASSFFWQNTEAFF. The CDR3 region has the DNA TGTGCCAGCAGCTTCTTTTGGCAAAACACTGAAGCTTTCTTT.